This T cell receptor beta chain was observed in a study of blood T cells in healthy people across ages. General study findings and limits: It was not known whether donors were CMV positive (a possible confounder of expanded clonotype changes).

Together with a sample-barcoded 5' primer, a J-beta primer mix was included in a second PCR lasting about 7 to 11 cycles. Every sample returned 2.5 million or more CDR3-containing paired-end reads. Each CDR3 protein is one row after TCRdb ran MiXCR on the 5' RACE reads. The sample comprises about 620,000 distinct CDR3 sequences, approximately 52% of which are singletons, and roughly 13% rests with the top ten. This clonotype was seen a few times. Its antigen is currently unknown. The CDR3 contains 12 residues. Germline CDR1 is MNHNS and CDR2 is SASEGT. Trimming removed 6 bases from V and 5 bases from J, with 10 bases in between. Whenever a sample was processed, at least 7 million PBMCs were isolated. Total RNA was extracted at no less than 5.5 micrograms per sample.

The sample taken for sequencing was blood. This receptor was taken from a woman older than 75 in good health. The chain has TRBV6-1 and TRBJ2-5; the D is unclear. DNA of the CDR3: TGTGCCAGCAGAGGAGATAGGGAGACCCAGTACTTC. This codes for CASRGDRETQYF.